This T cell receptor (beta chain) was found in a study of blood T cell repertoires in COVID-19. Study context: From T cells, B-cell-depleted T cells, or PBMCs came the material, which was cDNA or gDNA.

This CDR3 contains 15 residues. The J segment lost 3 bases and the V segment lost 4 bases, leaving 6 bases of the junction unmatched. Looked up from germline, CDR1 is MDHEN and CDR2 is SYDVKM. Per the original methods: Estimates of nucleated cell counts were drawn from the amplification of reference gene primers. Assay: immunoSEQ multiplex PCR; the TCRdb copy retains only in-frame clones and omits some. The V and J calls and clone size are taken from that table; D and trimming were inferred from the DNA. The sample consists of about 80,000 clones, more than 70% of them appearing once. Specimen: peripheral blood. This rearrangement joins TRBV28 to TRBJ1-5; 7 positions agree with TRBD1. This sequence originates from a woman at least 80 years old with acute or convalescent COVID-19. In nucleotides, the CDR3 is TGTGCCAGCAGTTCAACAGGGGCTGACAATCAGCCCCAGCATTTT. It encodes CASSSTGADNQPQHF.